These 16 T cell receptor beta chains originate from one sample sequenced in a study of immune evolution from preneoplasia to lung adenocarcinoma. Profiling relied on immunoSEQ multiplex PCR, and the TCRdb table lists in-frame clones only, not all of them. The profile shows tens of thousands of clones, roughly 76% of them singletons. Input material: FFPE invasive lung adenocarcinoma tissue. All receptors come from a person between 55 and 69 years old with lung adenocarcinoma.

V usage is TRBV2 and J usage is TRBJ2-7; 10 bases line up with TRBD1. Germline trimming cut 7 bases from V and 4 bases from J; bases unmatched to any gene: 16. The germline V gene has CDR1 SNHLY and CDR2 FYNNEI. The CDR3 runs 17 residues. This CDR3 reads CASKGQGWGDLSYEQYF. CDR3 sequence (DNA): TGTGCCAGCAAGGGACAGGGGTGGGGGGACCTCTCTTACGAGCAGTACTTC. Variable domain in full (rest from reference TRBV2 and TRBJ2-7): EPEVTQTPSHQVTQMGQEVILRCVPISNHLYFYWYRQILGQKVEFLVSFYNNEISEKSEIFDDQFSVERPDGSNFTLKIRSTKLEDSAMYFCASKGQGWGDLSYEQYFGPGTRLTVT.

The chain joins TRBV11-3 to TRBJ2-1; D might be TRBD1 (6 bases). CDR1 and CDR2 (germline): SGHNT, YENEEA. The CDR3 consists of 16 residues. Trimming removed 5 bases from V and 0 bases from J, with 14 bases in between. CDR3 sequence: CASSHRDTSSYNEQFF. The CDR3 nucleotides read TGTGCCAGCAGCCACCGGGACACGAGCTCCTACAATGAGCAGTTCTTC. Based on the CDR3 plus reference TRBV11-3 and TRBJ2-1, the full variable domain is EAGVVQSPRYKIIEKKQPVAFWCNPISGHNTLYWYLQNLGQGPELLIRYENEEAVDDSQLPKDRFSAERLKGVDSTLKIQPAELGDSAVYLCASSHRDTSSYNEQFFGPGTRLTVL.

On this clone: A junction boundary mismatches the germline segment, possibly from a read error. Other nucleotide sequences in the sample specify the same CDR3. J is TRBJ1-4 and V is TRBV18; D may be TRBD1 (5 bases). The V gene's germline CDR1 is KGHSH and CDR2 LQKENI. This CDR3 comprises 15 residues. The CDR3 nucleotides read TGTGCCAGCTCACCACCGGGACCACGAGGAGAAAAATTGTTTTTT. This encodes CASSPPGPRGEKLFF.

This clone was detected a few times. The V gene is TRBV4-2, the J gene TRBJ2-7; D gene uncertain. Trimming took off 0 bases at V and 3 bases at J, with 3 bases between the two ends. The CDR3 contains 12 residues. The V gene's germline CDR1 is LGHNA and CDR2 YNFKEQ. CDR3 in DNA: TGTGCCAGCAGCCAAGACTACTACGAGCAGTACTTC. It translates to CASSQDYYEQYF.

The chain has TRBV19 and TRBJ1-5; 9 bases are shared with TRBD1. The CDR3 is 16 residues long. Germline V gene lookup returns CDR1 LNHDA and CDR2 SQIVND (reference sequence). V lost 6 bases, J lost 0 bases, and 6 bases stayed unmatched. The CDR3 DNA sequence: TGTGCCAGTAGCAGGACAGGGGCCGGTAGCAATCAGCCCCAGCATTTT. Encoded protein: CASSRTGAGSNQPQHF.

The chain is built from TRBV6-6 and TRBJ2-2, with D possibly being TRBD1 (5 bases). Germline CDR1 MNHNY, CDR2 SVGAGI (reference sequence). The length of the CDR3 is 15 residues. V was clipped by 2 bases and J by 2 bases, with 9 bases between them. The CDR3 nucleotides read TGTGCCAGCAGTTACGCGACAGCAAACACCGGGGAGCTGTTTTTT. Translating it yields CASSYATANTGELFF.

Within the sample, this clone is medium-sized (0.01 to 0.1%). This sequence joins TRBV6-1 and TRBJ1-4; D remains unclear. Germline V gene sequence: CDR1 MNHNS, CDR2 SASEGT. This CDR3 comprises 16 residues. V lost 2 bases and J 4 bases, leaving 14 bases between the germline ends. CDR3 sequence: CASSEPGDGNNEKLFF. The CDR3 nucleotides read TGTGCCAGCAGTGAACCCGGGGATGGGAATAATGAAAAACTGTTTTTT.

Judged by abundance, this clone is medium-sized. The rearrangement uses TRBV10-3 and TRBJ2-1; tentative D call: TRBD2 (6 bases). This CDR3 comprises 12 residues. CDR1 and CDR2 (germline): ENHRY, SYGVKD. V lost 10 bases to trimming and J lost 1 base, with 8 bases between them. The DNA for the CDR3 is TGTGCCACCCGGGGGTCCTACAATGAGCAGTTCTTC. Protein sequence: CATRGSYNEQFF.

V is TRBV15 and J is TRBJ2-5; D possibly uses TRBD1 or TRBD2 (5 bases each). CDR3 size: 16 residues. CDR1 is LNHNV and CDR2 is YYDKDF in the germline V gene (reference sequence). The ends were cut back, 0 bases at V and 4 bases at J, with 15 bases in the middle. This chain's CDR3 is CATSREGRERGETQYF. In DNA form, the CDR3 reads TGTGCCACCAGCAGAGAAGGACGTGAGAGGGGAGAGACCCAGTACTTC.

This chain uses TRBV30 with TRBJ1-5, with a weak D call TRBD1 (6 bases). V lost 3 bases to trimming and J lost 9 bases, with 15 bases between them. Germline lookup yields CDR1 GTSNPN and CDR2 SVGIG (reference sequence). The CDR3 length is 13 residues. The chain's CDR3 is CAWSGGQWSPQHF. In DNA, the CDR3 is TGTGCCTGGAGCGGGGGCCAGTGGTCGCCCCAGCATTTT.

This sequence joins TRBV12-5 and TRBJ1-1; D uncertain. CDR3 length: 13 amino acids. Germline V gives CDR1 LGHNT, CDR2 FRNRAP. Trimming took off 3 bases at V and 2 bases at J, with 7 bases between the two ends. CDR3 amino acids: CASGLMANTEAFF. CDR3 in DNA: TGTGCTAGTGGTTTAATGGCCAACACTGAAGCTTTCTTT.

The V call is TRBV15, the J call TRBJ1-1; D gene uncertain. V lost 0 bases to trimming and J lost 1 base, with 3 bases between them. Germline V lookup: CDR1 LNHNV, CDR2 YYDKDF (reference sequence). CDR3 length: 13 amino acids. CDR3 region: CATSRDGNTEAFF. The CDR3 region has the DNA TGTGCCACCAGCAGAGATGGGAACACTGAAGCTTTCTTT.

The chain combines TRBV7-2 with TRBJ2-1, with 7 nucleotides matching TRBD1. The germline V gene has CDR1 SGHTA and CDR2 FQGNSA. J was trimmed by 3 bases and V by 5 bases; bases with no gene match: 7. The CDR3 runs to 15 residues. This chain's CDR3 is CASSIRQGIYNEQFF. Here the CDR3 DNA reads TGTGCCAGCAGCATACGACAGGGTATCTACAATGAGCAGTTCTTC.

The rearrangement uses TRBV6-6 and TRBJ1-2, with a tentative D call TRBD1 (5 bases). Trimming stripped 6 bases from V and 3 bases from J, with 11 bases between. CDR3 size: 13 residues. Per germline, CDR1 MNHNY and CDR2 SVGAGI (reference sequence). CDR3 loop: CASSPTGDYGYTF. CDR3 sequence (DNA): TGTGCCAGCAGCCCCACAGGTGACTATGGCTACACCTTC.

This chain uses TRBV5-5 with TRBJ1-2, with a possible D match to TRBD1 (5 bases). CDR3 length equals 13 residues. V was shortened by 4 bases and J by 2 bases, with 9 bases between the two germline ends. Germline assignment: CDR1 SGHKS and CDR2 YYEKEE (reference sequence). The chain's CDR3 is CASSLGDNYGYTF. In DNA, the CDR3 is TGTGCCAGCAGCCTGGGGGACAACTATGGCTACACCTTC.

This rearrangement joins TRBV5-6 to TRBJ2-3; 9 positions match TRBD2. Germline V gene lookup returns CDR1 SGHDT and CDR2 YYEEEE. The CDR3 is 14 residues long. V was clipped by 3 bases and J by 4 bases; unmatched bases: 3. CDR3 sequence (DNA): TGTGCCAGCAGCTATAGCGGGAGCGCAGATACGCAGTATTTT. Protein product: CASSYSGSADTQYF.